This T cell receptor (beta chain) was found in a study of OX40 agonist ivuxolimab in advanced cancers. Comment on this clone: No antigen is known for it.

V shed 0 bases and J shed 6 bases, with 11 bases lying between them. This CDR3 is 13 amino acids long. Germline lookup yields CDR1 GTSNPN and CDR2 SVGIG (reference sequence). Study results and caveats: Circulating CD4+ and CD8+ T cells showed clonal expansion by week 6 at 0.1 to 3.0 mg/kg. A proportion of nonresponders additionally exhibited low normalized T-cell clonal expansion.

Some clones are missing from TCRdb's copy, which holds only in-frame ones; the method was immunoSEQ multiplex PCR. Among over 95,000 clones, around nine tenths were seen once, and the ten largest hold just under 0.8%. V and J are TRBV30 and TRBJ1-2, with D possibly TRBD1 on 5 matching bases. The specimen comprised CD4+ or CD8+ T cells sorted from blood, sampled in a trial of the OX40 agonist ivuxolimab. The clonotype was recovered from an adult with an advanced solid tumor such as melanoma, head and neck, liver or kidney cancer. The CDR3, as DNA: TGTGCCTGGAGTGTAGGGGCGGTGGATGGCTACACCTTC. Translated: CAWSVGAVDGYTF.